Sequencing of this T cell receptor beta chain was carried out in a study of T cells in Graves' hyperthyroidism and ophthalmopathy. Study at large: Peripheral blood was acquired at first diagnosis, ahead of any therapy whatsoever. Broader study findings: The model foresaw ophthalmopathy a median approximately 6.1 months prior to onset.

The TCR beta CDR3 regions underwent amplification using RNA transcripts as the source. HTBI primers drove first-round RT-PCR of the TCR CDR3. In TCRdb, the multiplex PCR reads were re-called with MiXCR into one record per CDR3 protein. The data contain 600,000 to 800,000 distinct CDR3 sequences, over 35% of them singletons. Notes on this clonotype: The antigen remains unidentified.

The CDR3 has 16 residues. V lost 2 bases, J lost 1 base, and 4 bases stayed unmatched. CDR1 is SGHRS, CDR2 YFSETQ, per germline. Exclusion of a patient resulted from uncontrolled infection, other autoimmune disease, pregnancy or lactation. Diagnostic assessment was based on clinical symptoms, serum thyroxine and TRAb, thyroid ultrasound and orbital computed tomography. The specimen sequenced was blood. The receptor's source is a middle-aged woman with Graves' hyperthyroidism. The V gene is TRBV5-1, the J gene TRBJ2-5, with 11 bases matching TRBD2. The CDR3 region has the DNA TGCGCCAGCAGCTTTGGACTAGCGGGCCTCCAAGAGACCCAGTACTTC. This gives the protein CASSFGLAGLQETQYF.